Detailed here is one T cell receptor beta chain. Its antigen is still unknown. Within one base of it there is no much larger clone, and no base qualities were kept. This entry comes from a study of CD8+ T cells in alopecia areata (dated by TCRdb to the late 2010s). Study-wide context: The treated patients, all with moderate-to-severe alopecia areata, were enrolled in an open-label pilot trial of oral tofacitinib given at 5 to 10 mg twice daily. For the treated patients, the SALT score, which quantifies what percentage of scalp surface area is affected, served as the measure of disease severity. Biopsies were taken from tofacitinib-treated patients at baseline and at 4 and 24 weeks of treatment, and a later scalp biopsy was taken in several of the tofacitinib-treated patients. Human TCRbeta sequencing covered scalp tissue and sorted CD4+ and CD8+ peripheral blood T cells from patchy and totalis/universalis alopecia areata patients and healthy controls. RNA was extracted with the PAXgene miRNA kit for fixed scalp, the miRNeasy kit for PBMCs, and the RNeasy kit for mouse skin. The study used high-throughput TCRbeta sequencing to examine T cell clonal expansion in alopecia areata, in both the C3H/HeJ mouse model and human patients. Tofacitinib was given for 6 to 18 months, followed by 6 months of follow-up off drug to assess delayed response and recurrence. Scalp clonality was compared across normal scalp (n=4), patchy alopecia areata scalp (n=8), and alopecia totalis/universalis scalp (n=8). Amplification of TCRbeta CDR3 regions was done by immunoSEQ multiplex PCR using 35 Vbeta forward primers and 13 Jbeta reverse primers.

The protocol used for the library was the immunoSEQ multiplex PCR assay. RNA was extracted from all samples and reverse transcribed into cDNA, which served as template for TCR sequencing. First-strand cDNA was synthesized using SuperScript III with a 2:1 mix of oligo-dT and random hexamers. A synthetic immune receptor repertoire was used to measure amplification bias, and any remaining bias was corrected computationally. The authors' analysis ran thus. After raw reads were preprocessed to remove errors, the CDR3 was defined following IMGT conventions as running from the conserved cysteine to phenylalanine. Clonality was calculated as 1 minus Shannon entropy normalized by log2 of the number of productive unique TCRs. Whether scalp clones were CD4 or CD8 was inferred by matching scalp TCRbeta sequences against CD4 and CD8 repertoires sorted from blood. The source is immuneACCESS, and TCRdb retained only in-frame sequences with V and J called. Part of the clones is not carried over; for the studies checked, unresolved V genes explain less than half of this, and the remainder is unexplained. The DNA was the basis for D and trimming; V, J and clone size are from that table. The sample table contains 95,000 to 100,000 clones; only one count was recorded for 50% to 75% of them. The ten largest clonotypes hold 15% of the sample.

Relative to germline, V is missing 1 base and J is missing 5 bases, with 8 bases of the junction outside any gene match. Via the germline V gene (reference sequence), CDR1 is SEHNR and CDR2 FQNEAQ. The CDR3 contains 16 residues, cysteine and phenylalanine counted. Kept here is only the CDR3 DNA, which spans 48 bases and is read in frame from base 1. Broad study findings and their caveats: Higher clonality and more expanded CD8+ clones were observed in lesional scalp than in normal scalp, particularly in alopecia totalis/universalis, a finding suggestive of antigenic drive. Unlike mouse skin, where gammadelta T cells dominate, normal human skin contains resident alphabeta T cells that get sequenced too, which complicates analysis of the scalp TCR repertoire. Many expanded lesional clones were found to persist in scalp and blood during tofacitinib treatment, and relapse after treatment cessation may be partly explained by this persistence. Compared with mice, TCR sequences shared between patients were less clear, possibly partly because of HLA diversity across the patient population. Because the treated cohort was small and had only one nonresponder, larger studies are needed to examine links between baseline CD8+ expansion and response. Tofacitinib significantly decreased scalp clonality and the number of expanded CD8+ clones among the top 100 scalp clones.

The time point label of this sample denotes: four to five weeks on oral tofacitinib. In the paper's terms, the treatment or condition label means: oral pan-JAK inhibitor, 5-10 mg twice daily. From alopecia areata patients, peripheral blood was collected along with lesional scalp punch biopsies. PBMCs were separated by density centrifugation and stained for CD3, CD4 and CD8, after which CD4+ and CD8+ T cells were sorted on a FACSAria. The source is a human donor with alopecia areata. Sequenced material: CD8+ T cells sorted from blood, taken at week 4, from a patient treated with tofacitinib. The chain links TRBV7-9 with TRBJ2-5, with 9 junctional bases fitting TRBD2. The nucleotide sequence is given as TGTGCCAGCAGCTTAGTGGATAGCGGGGGATCTGAGACCCAGTACTTC. It codes for CASSLVDSGGSETQYF.